Listed below are T cell receptor beta chains from one sample, sequenced in a study of molecular identifiers for immune sequencing clone quantification. TCRdb re-called the PCR reads with MiXCR, one entry per CDR3 protein. The table shows over 550,000 distinct CDR3 sequences, with about 25% occurring only once. What was sequenced was naive CD8+ T cells from blood, with Jurkat cell RNA spiked in. The receptors stem from a human donor in good health. Some libraries in this study had Jurkat cell RNA spiked in. Both conserved end residues are part of each CDR3. A D gene is named only where the DNA matches it firmly. Part of the rows lack a size; the others show once, few, many or a class for expanded clones.

TRBJ1-2 NA TRBV6-2/TRBV6-3 NA TGTGCCAGCAGTTACTTAACAGGGTCCAATGGCTACACCTTC CASSYLTGSNGYTF
TRBJ1-1 NA TRBV5-6 many TGTGCCAGCAGCTTGCAAGGAACGGCTGAAGCTTTCTTT CASSLQGTAEAFF
TRBJ2-2 NA TRBV3-1 NA TGTGCCAGCAGCCAAGATTGGACGCGGGCGAACACCGGGGAGCTGTTTTTT CASSQDWTRANTGELFF
TRBJ2-1 TRBD2 TRBV9 many TGTGCCAGCAGCGTAGGCCTAGCGGATAACAATGAGCAGTTCTTC CASSVGLADNNEQFF
TRBJ1-4 NA TRBV7-8 many TGTGCCAGCAGCCCATGGGGGGGGTCGGACGAAAAACTGTTTTTT CASSPWGGSDEKLFF
TRBJ2-1 TRBD2 TRBV20-1 few TGCAGTGCTAGATGGCTAGCGGGGGCGGTCGGCTACAATGAGCAGTTCTTC CSARWLAGAVGYNEQFF
TRBJ2-1 NA TRBV29-1 many TGCAGCGTTGAGTTCACAGGGAGCAATGAGCAGTTCTTC CSVEFTGSNEQFF
TRBJ2-3 TRBD2 TRBV5-4 many TGTGCCAGCAGCTTGACTAGCGGGGCAGATACGCAGTATTTT CASSLTSGADTQYF
TRBJ2-3 TRBD2 TRBV5-1 many TGCGCCAGCAGCTTGGTTCTCCTAGCGGGAGGGGTAACAGATACGCAGTATTTT CASSLVLLAGGVTDTQYF
TRBJ1-5 NA TRBV6-6 many TGTGCCAGCACCCTAGGGGGGAAATATAGCAATCAGCCCCAGCATTTT CASTLGGKYSNQPQHF
TRBJ1-1 TRBD1 TRBV7-9 many TGTGCCAGCAGCTTTCTTGGCGGACAGGGGGCGCTTGAAGCTTTCTTT CASSFLGGQGALEAFF
TRBJ2-3 NA TRBV20-1 many TGCAGTGCTAGAGATTCAGGGGTCAGCACAGATACGCAGTATTTT CSARDSGVSTDTQYF
TRBJ2-3 NA TRBV4-3 NA TGCGCCAGCAGCCAAGATGGGATAAGGGGTACAGATACGAGGTATTTT CASSQDGIRGTDTRYF
TRBJ1-1 NA TRBV25-1 many TGTGCCAGCAGCGGCACTGAAGCTTTCTTT CASSGTEAFF
TRBJ1-1 NA TRBV3-1 NA TGTGCCAGCAGCCTAGGGGCCGGGGGTGGAGCTTTCTTT CASSLGAGGGAFF
TRBJ2-1 NA TRBV20-1 NA TGCAGTGCTAGAGAACTAGGGAGTGAGCAGTTCTTC CSARELGSEQFF
TRBJ1-1 NA TRBV7-9 NA TGTGCCAGCAGCCCAGCGGAGAACACTGAAGCTTTCTTT CASSPAENTEAFF
TRBJ2-7 TRBD1 TRBV28 many TGTGCCAGCAGTCTAGGACAGGGCAACGGGTACGAGCAGTACTTC CASSLGQGNGYEQYF
TRBJ2-5 TRBD1 TRBV7-6 NA TGTGCCGGCAGCTCCACAGGGGGCCGGGAGACCCAGTACTTC CAGSSTGGRETQYF
TRBJ2-4 TRBD1 TRBV4-3 many TGCGCCAGCAGCCAGGCCGGGACAGGGCACATTCAGTACTTC CASSQAGTGHIQYF
TRBJ1-6 NA TRBV12-3/TRBV12-4 few TGTGCCAGCACCCTCACCATCAGTGGGTCACCCCTCCACTTT CASTLTISGSPLHF
TRBJ2-1 NA TRBV4-2 many TGTGCCAGCAGCCAAGAAGGGCAAGGACCGAGCTACAATGAGCAGTTCTTC CASSQEGQGPSYNEQFF
TRBJ1-1 NA TRBV7-6 NA TGTGCCAGCAGCGATGGGGTTGGCGCGAATACTGCAGCCTTCTTT CASSDGVGANTAAFF
TRBJ2-1 TRBD2 TRBV4-1 NA TGCGCCAGCAGCCAAAGAATCGGACTAGAATCCTACAATGAGCAGTTCTTC CASSQRIGLESYNEQFF
TRBJ2-2 NA TRBV30 NA TGTGCCTGGAGTGTATCAGACACCGGGGAGCTGTTTTTT CAWSVSDTGELFF
TRBJ2-3 NA TRBV18 many TGTGCCAGCTCAAATCCAGGGGATTTGACAGATACGCAGTATTTT CASSNPGDLTDTQYF
TRBJ2-1 NA TRBV4-1 few TGCGCCAGCAGCCAAGAACGGGGGACCACACTTAATGAGCAGTTCTTC CASSQERGTTLNEQFF
TRBJ2-1 TRBD2 TRBV6-5 NA TGTGCCAGCAGTCAAACTAGCGACTCCTACAATGAGCAGTTCTTC CASSQTSDSYNEQFF
TRBJ2-3 NA TRBV24-1 NA TGTGCCACCAGTGATGCAGGGGACACCAGCACAGATACGCAGTATTTT CATSDAGDTSTDTQYF
TRBJ1-5 NA TRBV19 NA TGTGCCAGTAGTATTAGCGGAGGGATCAATCAGCCCCAGCATTTT CASSISGGINQPQHF
TRBJ2-2 TRBD2 TRBV7-6 many TGTGCCAGCAGCTTAGCGGGAGGGCCCGCCGGGGAGCTGTTTTTT CASSLAGGPAGELFF
TRBJ2-3 NA TRBV12-3/TRBV12-4 many TGTGCCAGTAGGGCAGATACGCAGTATTTT CASRADTQYF
TRBJ2-7 NA TRBV9 many TGTGCCAGCAGCGAGGGTCCCTCCTACGAGCAGTACTTC CASSEGPSYEQYF
TRBJ2-7 TRBD2 TRBV5-7 NA TGTGTCAGCAGCTTGCTTGTGGTTAGCGGGGGGGCTGCCCACGAGCAGTACTTC CVSSLLVVSGGAAHEQYF
TRBJ2-3 NA TRBV7-8 many TGTGCCAGCAGCCGACCGGGACCCAGCACAGATACGCAGTATTTT CASSRPGPSTDTQYF
TRBJ2-1 NA TRBV2 many TGTGCCAGCAGGCCCTGGGGCTACTCCTACAATGAGCAGTTCTTC CASRPWGYSYNEQFF
TRBJ2-7 NA TRBV19 many TGTGCCAGTAGTCTGGGACACCCAACCTACGAGCAGTACTTC CASSLGHPTYEQYF
TRBJ1-5 NA TRBV28 few TGTGCCAGCAGTACTACTGACGTCCATAGCAATCAGCCCCAGCATTTT CASSTTDVHSNQPQHF
TRBJ2-3 TRBD2 TRBV11-2 few TGTGCCAGCAGCTCTGCAGCGGGATTTCTCACAGATACGCAGTATTTT CASSSAAGFLTDTQYF
TRBJ1-1 TRBD1 TRBV27 NA TGTGCCAGCAGAAAAGGACAGGGTGGCACTGAAGCTTTCTTT CASRKGQGGTEAFF
TRBJ1-4 NA TRBV20-1 NA TGCAGTGCTAGTGCGGACCCTAATGAAAAACTGTTTTTT CSASADPNEKLFF
TRBJ2-7 NA TRBV15 NA TGTGCCACCAGTCAATATGTTAGCTCCTGCGAGCAGTACTTC CATSQYVSSCEQYF
TRBJ2-7 NA TRBV9 NA TGTGCCAGCAGCGAGGGACATTCCGGCGAGCAGTACTTC CASSEGHSGEQYF
TRBJ2-7 TRBD2 TRBV11-2 NA TGTGCCAGCAGCTTGGCGGGGGACGAGCTGTACTTC CASSLAGDELYF
TRBJ2-3 TRBD1 TRBV6-2/TRBV6-3 many TGTGCCAGCAGTTACCTGAGGCAGGGGGCATGGGATACGCAGTATTTT CASSYLRQGAWDTQYF
TRBJ1-3 NA TRBV9 NA TGTGCCAGCAGCCCCAGTGGTAGAAACACCATATATTTT CASSPSGRNTIYF
TRBJ1-4 NA TRBV12-3/TRBV12-4 many TGTGCCAGCAGCCTTTCGGGGGCTAAGAATGAAAAACTGTTTTTT CASSLSGAKNEKLFF
TRBJ1-1 NA TRBV2 NA TGTGCCAGCAGCCCCCCGGGGTACACTGAAGCTTTCTTT CASSPPGYTEAFF
TRBJ1-1 NA TRBV6-2/TRBV6-3 NA TGTGCCAGCAGTTACACGGACGGGTTGAACACTGAAGCTTTCTTT CASSYTDGLNTEAFF
TRBJ2-6 NA TRBV3-1 few NA CASSQEWGAGANVMTF
TRBJ2-2 NA TRBV5-6 many TGTGCCAGCAGCTTGGCCAATAGCAACACCGGGGAGCTGTTTTTT CASSLANSNTGELFF
TRBJ2-2 TRBD2 TRBV7-9 few TGTGCCAGCAGCTACGCGGGGGGGCCATCCGGGGAGCTGTTTTTT CASSYAGGPSGELFF
TRBJ1-5 NA TRBV5-1 NA TGCGCCAGCAGCTTGGCCGGGGGTCAGCCCCCGCATTTT CASSLAGGQPPHF
TRBJ2-5 NA TRBV14 NA TGTGCCAGCAGCCAAGGAAGAGAACGAGGCCCCGGGGGAGAGACCCAGTACTTC CASSQGRERGPGGETQYF
TRBJ2-3 NA TRBV6-1 NA TGTGCCAGCAGTGAAGTGGGGAGCACAGATACGCAGTATTTT CASSEVGSTDTQYF
TRBJ2-7 TRBD1 TRBV27 few TGTGCCAGCAGTGGAAGGACAGGGGGTATTTCCTACGAGCAGTACTTC CASSGRTGGISYEQYF
TRBJ2-3 NA TRBV5-6 NA TGTGCCGGCAGCTTGGAGCGAAACCTGCAGGATACGCAGTATTTT CAGSLERNLQDTQYF
TRBJ2-1 NA TRBV29-1 NA TGCAGCGCCGGAAGGGGGGCTGAGCAGTTCTTC CSAGRGAEQFF
TRBJ2-3 TRBD2 TRBV7-2 many TGTGCCAGCAGCCAGACTAGCGGGGGCTTCATCCCTAGCACAGATACGCAGTATTTT CASSQTSGGFIPSTDTQYF
TRBJ1-2 NA TRBV9 many TGTGCCAGCACCCAAGACGGAAACTATGGCTACACCTTC CASTQDGNYGYTF